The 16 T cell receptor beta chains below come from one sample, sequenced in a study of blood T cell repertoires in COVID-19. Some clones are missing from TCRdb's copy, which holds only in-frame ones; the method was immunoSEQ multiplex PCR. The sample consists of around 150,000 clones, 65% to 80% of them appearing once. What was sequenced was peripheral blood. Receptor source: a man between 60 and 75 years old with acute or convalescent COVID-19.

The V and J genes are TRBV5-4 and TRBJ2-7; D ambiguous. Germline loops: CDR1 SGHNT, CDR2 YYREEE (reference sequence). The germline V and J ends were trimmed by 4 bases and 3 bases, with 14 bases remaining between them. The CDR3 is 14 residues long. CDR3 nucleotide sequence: TGTGCCAGCAGCCCCGGTACTGTCAACTACGAGCAGTACTTC. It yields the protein CASSPGTVNYEQYF.

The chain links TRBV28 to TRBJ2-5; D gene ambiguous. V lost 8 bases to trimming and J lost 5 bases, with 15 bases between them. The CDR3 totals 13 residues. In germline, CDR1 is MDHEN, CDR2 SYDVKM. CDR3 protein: CASREWVGETQYF. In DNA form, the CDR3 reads TGTGCCAGCCGAGAATGGGTCGGGGAGACCCAGTACTTC.

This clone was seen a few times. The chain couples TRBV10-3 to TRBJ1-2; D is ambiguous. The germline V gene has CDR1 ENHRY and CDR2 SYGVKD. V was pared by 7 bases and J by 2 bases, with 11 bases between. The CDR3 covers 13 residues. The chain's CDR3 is CAINPGTNYGYTF. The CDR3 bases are TGTGCCATCAACCCGGGAACCAACTATGGCTACACCTTC.

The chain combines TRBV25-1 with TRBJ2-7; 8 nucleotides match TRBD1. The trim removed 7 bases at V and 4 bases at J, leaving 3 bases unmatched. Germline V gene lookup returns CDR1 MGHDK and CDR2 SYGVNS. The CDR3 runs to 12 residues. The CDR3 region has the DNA TGTGCCAGCATGGACAGGGATTACGAGCAGTACTTC. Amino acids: CASMDRDYEQYF.

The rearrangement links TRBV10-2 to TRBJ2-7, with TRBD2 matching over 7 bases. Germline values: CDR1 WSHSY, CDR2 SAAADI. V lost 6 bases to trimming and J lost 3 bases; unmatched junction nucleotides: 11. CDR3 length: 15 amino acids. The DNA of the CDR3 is TGCGCCAGCAGGGCCGACAGTGGGAGGGTCTACGAGCAGTACTTC. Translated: CASRADSGRVYEQYF.

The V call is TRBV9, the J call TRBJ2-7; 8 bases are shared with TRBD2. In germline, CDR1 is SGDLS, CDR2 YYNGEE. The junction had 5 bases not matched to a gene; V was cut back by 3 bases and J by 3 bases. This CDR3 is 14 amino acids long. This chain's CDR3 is CASSETGTSYEQYF. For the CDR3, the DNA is TGTGCCAGCAGCGAAACCGGGACTAGCTACGAGCAGTACTTC.

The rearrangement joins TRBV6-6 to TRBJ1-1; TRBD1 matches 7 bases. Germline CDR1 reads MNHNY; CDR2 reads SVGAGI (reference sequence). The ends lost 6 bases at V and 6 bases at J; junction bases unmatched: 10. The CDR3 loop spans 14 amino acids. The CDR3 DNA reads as TGTGCCAGCAGGACGACAGGGCGATCATCTGAAGCTTTCTTT. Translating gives CASRTTGRSSEAFF.

CDR3 sequence: CASGGSLTNYGYTF. The DNA of the CDR3 is TGCGCCAGCGGGGGCAGCTTAACTAACTATGGCTACACCTTC. The chain couples TRBV5-1 to TRBJ1-2, with a possible D match to TRBD1 (6 bases). V was pared by 7 bases and J by 0 bases, with 13 bases between. Germline CDR1 is SGHRS and CDR2 is YFSETQ. The CDR3 contains 14 residues.

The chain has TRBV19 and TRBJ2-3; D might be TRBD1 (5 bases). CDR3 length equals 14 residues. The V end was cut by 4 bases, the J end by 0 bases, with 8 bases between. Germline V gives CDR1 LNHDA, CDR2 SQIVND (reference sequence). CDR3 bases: TGTGCCAGTAGTAAGACAGTTAGCACAGATACGCAGTATTTT. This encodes CASSKTVSTDTQYF.

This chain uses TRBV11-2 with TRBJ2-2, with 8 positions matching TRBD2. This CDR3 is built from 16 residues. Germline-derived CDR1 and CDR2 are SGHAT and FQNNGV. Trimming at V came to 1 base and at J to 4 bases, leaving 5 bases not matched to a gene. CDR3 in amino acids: CASSLGGAGGTGELFF. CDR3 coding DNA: TGTGCCAGCAGCTTAGGCGGGGCGGGGGGCACCGGGGAGCTGTTTTTT. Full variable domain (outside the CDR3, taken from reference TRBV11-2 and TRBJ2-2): EAGVAQSPRYKIIEKRQSVAFWCNPISGHATLYWYQQILGQGPKLLIQFQNNGVVDDSQLPKDRFSAERLKGVDSTLKIQPAKLEDSAVYLCASSLGGAGGTGELFFGEGSRLTVL.

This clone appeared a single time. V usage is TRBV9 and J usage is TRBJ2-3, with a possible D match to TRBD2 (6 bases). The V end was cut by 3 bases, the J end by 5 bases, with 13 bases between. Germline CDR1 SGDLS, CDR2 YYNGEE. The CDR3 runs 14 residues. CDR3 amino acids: CASSAASARDTQYF. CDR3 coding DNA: TGTGCCAGCAGCGCGGCTAGCGCAAGAGATACGCAGTATTTT.

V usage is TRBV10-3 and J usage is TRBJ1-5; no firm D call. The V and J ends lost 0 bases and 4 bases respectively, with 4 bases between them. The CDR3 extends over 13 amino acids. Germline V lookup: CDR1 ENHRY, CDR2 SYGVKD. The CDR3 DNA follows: TGTGCCATCAGTGAGTCAGAGAATCAGCCCCAGCATTTT. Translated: CAISESENQPQHF.

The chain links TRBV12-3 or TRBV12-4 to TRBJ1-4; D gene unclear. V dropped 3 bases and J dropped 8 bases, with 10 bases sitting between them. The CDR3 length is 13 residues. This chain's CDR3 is CASSFGLHEKLFF. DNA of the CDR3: TGTGCCAGCAGTTTCGGGTTACACGAAAAACTGTTTTTT.

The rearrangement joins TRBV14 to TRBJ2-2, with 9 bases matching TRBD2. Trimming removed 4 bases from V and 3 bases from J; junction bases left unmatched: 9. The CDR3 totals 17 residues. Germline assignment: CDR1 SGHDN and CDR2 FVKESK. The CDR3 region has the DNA TGTGCCAGCAGCCCGAGACTAGCGGCCATGGACACCGGGGAGCTGTTTTTT. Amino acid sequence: CASSPRLAAMDTGELFF.

CDR3 in DNA: TGCGCCAGCAGTGAAAACGGCGCAGGTCTGGACGAGCAGTACTTC. Amino acids: CASSENGAGLDEQYF. This rearrangement joins TRBV10-1 to TRBJ2-7; no reliable D call. The germline V gene encodes CDR1 WNHNN and CDR2 SYGVQD (reference sequence). The V and J ends lost 3 bases and 5 bases respectively, with 17 bases between them. The length of the CDR3 is 15 residues.

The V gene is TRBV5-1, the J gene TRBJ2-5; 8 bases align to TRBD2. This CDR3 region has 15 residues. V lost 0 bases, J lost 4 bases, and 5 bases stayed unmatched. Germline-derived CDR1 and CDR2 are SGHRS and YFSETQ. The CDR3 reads CASSLAGGRAETQYF. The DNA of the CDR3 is TGCGCCAGCAGCTTGGCGGGAGGGAGGGCAGAGACCCAGTACTTC.